This is a list of T cell receptor beta chains from one sample in a study of T cell responses to AZD1222 COVID-19 vaccine. TCRdb keeps only in-frame clones here, not all; method: immunoSEQ multiplex PCR. The sample comprises fewer than 120,000 clones, roughly 85% of which are singletons, and around 3.3% rests with the top ten. The sequencing here drew on peripheral blood, taken on day 0 of AZD1222 vaccination. The source is an adult in good health. The CDR3 runs from the conserved cysteine through the conserved F or W. The order of the fields is J gene, D gene, V gene, clone size, CDR3 DNA, CDR3 protein. D genes are given only for firm matches. The listing skips clone size in some rows; elsewhere it reads once, few, many or a size class.

j_gene: TRBJ2-7; d_gene: -; v_gene: TRBV28; abundance: -; CDR3nt: TGTGCCAGCAGTCCTCGTGGCAGGGGCTCCTACGAGCAGTACTTC; CDR3aa: CASSPRGRGSYEQYF
j_gene: TRBJ2-7; d_gene: -; v_gene: TRBV5-6; abundance: -; CDR3nt: TGTGCCAGCAGCTTGCAAGGATTCGAGCAGTACTTC; CDR3aa: CASSLQGFEQYF
j_gene: TRBJ2-2; d_gene: -; v_gene: TRBV18; abundance: few; CDR3nt: TGTGCCAGCTCAGGGCAGGGGCCTAACACCGGGGAGCTGTTTTTT; CDR3aa: CASSGQGPNTGELFF
j_gene: TRBJ1-5; d_gene: -; v_gene: TRBV2; abundance: -; CDR3nt: TGTGCCAGTAAGACCCTTATCAATCAGCCCCAGCATTTT; CDR3aa: CASKTLINQPQHF
j_gene: TRBJ2-7; d_gene: -; v_gene: TRBV5-1; abundance: -; CDR3nt: TGCGCCAGCAGCTTCCGGGACGGAGCCTACGAGCAGTACTTC; CDR3aa: CASSFRDGAYEQYF
j_gene: TRBJ2-7; d_gene: -; v_gene: TRBV14; abundance: -; CDR3nt: TGTGCCAGCAGCTCAAGCGGCAGCGCCTACGAGCAGTACTTC; CDR3aa: CASSSSGSAYEQYF
j_gene: TRBJ1-5; d_gene: -; v_gene: TRBV6-6; abundance: -; CDR3nt: TGTGCCAGCAAAGACAGCCTGGAAGGGTTCAATCAGCCCCAGCATTTT; CDR3aa: CASKDSLEGFNQPQHF
j_gene: TRBJ2-5; d_gene: TRBD1; v_gene: TRBV28; abundance: -; CDR3nt: TGTGCCAGCAGTACTAAAGACAGGGGCTGGGAGACCCAGTACTTC; CDR3aa: CASSTKDRGWETQYF
j_gene: TRBJ1-2; d_gene: TRBD1; v_gene: TRBV4-1; abundance: -; CDR3nt: TGCGCCAGCAGCCGCACCCAGCGGGACAGGGGGCTGTATGGCTACACCTTC; CDR3aa: CASSRTQRDRGLYGYTF
j_gene: TRBJ2-3; d_gene: -; v_gene: TRBV7-3; abundance: -; CDR3nt: TGTGCCACGTTCCGAGGGCTAACTACCACAGATACGCAGTATTTT; CDR3aa: CATFRGLTTTDTQYF
j_gene: TRBJ1-2; d_gene: -; v_gene: TRBV5-1; abundance: -; CDR3nt: TGCGCCAGCAGTCCCAGTCGGGACACGAACTATGGCTACACCTTC; CDR3aa: CASSPSRDTNYGYTF
j_gene: TRBJ2-7; d_gene: -; v_gene: TRBV5-1; abundance: -; CDR3nt: TGCGCCAGCAGCTTGGGGAACTCCTCCTTCTACGAGCAGTACTTC; CDR3aa: CASSLGNSSFYEQYF
j_gene: TRBJ2-1; d_gene: -; v_gene: TRBV2; abundance: -; CDR3nt: TGTGCCAGCAGTCGGGACTCCAGAATTGTGACGGATGAGCAGTTCTTC; CDR3aa: CASSRDSRIVTDEQFF
j_gene: TRBJ1-1; d_gene: -; v_gene: TRBV11-3; abundance: few; CDR3nt: TGTGCCAGCAGCTCGGGTCTAGAGGGCACTGAAGCTTTCTTT; CDR3aa: CASSSGLEGTEAFF
j_gene: TRBJ2-7; d_gene: TRBD1; v_gene: TRBV9; abundance: -; CDR3nt: TGTGCCAGCAGCGGCGGGACAGGGGGAGGCTACGAGCAGTACTTC; CDR3aa: CASSGGTGGGYEQYF
j_gene: TRBJ2-7; d_gene: TRBD1; v_gene: TRBV5-6; abundance: once; CDR3nt: TGTGCCAGCAGCCACGAAATGGGACAGGGGGTAACCTACGAGCAGTACTTC; CDR3aa: CASSHEMGQGVTYEQYF
j_gene: TRBJ2-3; d_gene: TRBD2; v_gene: TRBV9; abundance: -; CDR3nt: TGTGCCAGCAGCGTAACGACTAGCGGGAGGGGTGCAGATACGCAGTATTTT; CDR3aa: CASSVTTSGRGADTQYF
j_gene: TRBJ2-1; d_gene: -; v_gene: TRBV27; abundance: -; CDR3nt: TGTGCCAGCAGTTTAGAGGCTAGCTTGTACAATGAGCAGTTCTTC; CDR3aa: CASSLEASLYNEQFF
j_gene: TRBJ2-7; d_gene: TRBD2; v_gene: TRBV3-1/TRBV3-2; abundance: few; CDR3nt: TGTGCCAGCAGCCAAGCTAGCGGGAGCTCCTACGAGCAGTACTTC; CDR3aa: CASSQASGSSYEQYF
j_gene: TRBJ2-2; d_gene: -; v_gene: TRBV5-6; abundance: once; CDR3nt: TGTGCCAGCAGCACTACCGGGGCAAACACCGGGGAGCTGTTTTTT; CDR3aa: CASSTTGANTGELFF
j_gene: TRBJ2-1; d_gene: -; v_gene: TRBV9; abundance: -; CDR3nt: TGTGCCAGCAGCCAACAAGGGAGCTCCTACAATGAGCAGTTCTTC; CDR3aa: CASSQQGSSYNEQFF
j_gene: TRBJ2-3; d_gene: -; v_gene: TRBV6-2/TRBV6-3; abundance: -; CDR3nt: TGTGCCAGCAGTTCCGGGACTAGCACAGATACGCAGTATTTT; CDR3aa: CASSSGTSTDTQYF
j_gene: TRBJ1-5; d_gene: -; v_gene: TRBV10-2; abundance: few; CDR3nt: TGCGCCAGCATGCCCCCGGGAGATTATCAGCCCCAGCATTTT; CDR3aa: CASMPPGDYQPQHF
j_gene: TRBJ1-1; d_gene: -; v_gene: TRBV19; abundance: -; CDR3nt: TGTGCCAGTACTCAATGGGGGGCAGGGGACACTGAAGCTTTCTTT; CDR3aa: CASTQWGAGDTEAFF
j_gene: TRBJ2-7; d_gene: -; v_gene: TRBV18; abundance: -; CDR3nt: TGTGCCAGCTCACCACCAGGGTCCTACGAGCAGTACTTC; CDR3aa: CASSPPGSYEQYF
j_gene: TRBJ2-5; d_gene: TRBD1; v_gene: TRBV5-1; abundance: -; CDR3nt: TGCGCCAGCAGCTTCCATGGACAGGGGGAGAAGACCCAGTACTTC; CDR3aa: CASSFHGQGEKTQYF
j_gene: TRBJ1-1; d_gene: TRBD1; v_gene: TRBV6-5; abundance: -; CDR3nt: TGTGCCAGCAGCCGGGACAGGGTTGCCACTGAAGCTTTCTTT; CDR3aa: CASSRDRVATEAFF
j_gene: TRBJ2-7; d_gene: TRBD1; v_gene: TRBV27; abundance: -; CDR3nt: TGTGCCAGCAGTGTACAGGGGGCTACCTACGAGCAGTACTTC; CDR3aa: CASSVQGATYEQYF
j_gene: TRBJ2-2; d_gene: TRBD2; v_gene: TRBV7-7; abundance: -; CDR3nt: TGTGCTAGCAGCCGCGATTGGACTAGCGGGATAGGGGAGCTGTTTTTT; CDR3aa: CASSRDWTSGIGELFF
j_gene: TRBJ1-3; d_gene: -; v_gene: TRBV5-4; abundance: -; CDR3nt: TGTGCCAGCAGCCGTGACAGGGGAAACACCATATATTTT; CDR3aa: CASSRDRGNTIYF
j_gene: TRBJ1-2; d_gene: -; v_gene: TRBV28; abundance: -; CDR3nt: TGTGCCAGCAGTCCGACCCTGGGCAGGGGAGACTATGGCTACACCTTC; CDR3aa: CASSPTLGRGDYGYTF
j_gene: TRBJ2-7; d_gene: TRBD2; v_gene: TRBV7-9; abundance: -; CDR3nt: TGTGCCAGCAGCCCCCTAGCGGGTCTTACCTACGAGCAGTACTTC; CDR3aa: CASSPLAGLTYEQYF
j_gene: TRBJ2-1; d_gene: TRBD1; v_gene: TRBV3-1/TRBV3-2; abundance: -; CDR3nt: TGTGCCAGCAGCCTCAATCTAGGGGGCCGCGACAATGAGCAGTTCTTC; CDR3aa: CASSLNLGGRDNEQFF
j_gene: TRBJ2-7; d_gene: TRBD2; v_gene: TRBV7-2; abundance: -; CDR3nt: TGTGCCAGCAGCTCCGCTCAAACTGCCAGCGGGGGGCATACCTACGAGCAGTACTTC; CDR3aa: CASSSAQTASGGHTYEQYF
j_gene: TRBJ1-2; d_gene: -; v_gene: TRBV19; abundance: -; CDR3nt: TGTGCCAGTAGTATAAATAGGAACTACACCTTC; CDR3aa: CASSINRNYTF
j_gene: TRBJ1-2; d_gene: -; v_gene: TRBV9; abundance: -; CDR3nt: TGTGCCAGCAGCCCTCAGGAATTCTATGGCTACACCTTC; CDR3aa: CASSPQEFYGYTF
j_gene: TRBJ1-4; d_gene: -; v_gene: TRBV6-7; abundance: -; CDR3nt: TGTGCCAGCAGTTACCCAGGGCCTAGGGGGAGTACTAATGAAAAACTGTTTTTT; CDR3aa: CASSYPGPRGSTNEKLFF
j_gene: TRBJ2-3; d_gene: TRBD2; v_gene: TRBV28; abundance: few; CDR3nt: TGTGCCAGCAGTTCTCCCGGGGCGGGGGGCTCCACAGATACGCAGTATTTT; CDR3aa: CASSSPGAGGSTDTQYF
j_gene: TRBJ1-1; d_gene: -; v_gene: TRBV7-9; abundance: -; CDR3nt: TGTGCCAGCAGCTACCCCGGGGTGGGAACTGAAGCTTTCTTT; CDR3aa: CASSYPGVGTEAFF
j_gene: TRBJ2-7; d_gene: TRBD1; v_gene: TRBV18; abundance: -; CDR3nt: TGTGCCAGCTCACCCGCGGACAGGGGGTCCTACGAGCAGTACTTC; CDR3aa: CASSPADRGSYEQYF
j_gene: TRBJ1-5; d_gene: -; v_gene: TRBV9; abundance: -; CDR3nt: TGTGCCAGCAGCTTCATGACCGCCTGGGGCAATCAGCCCCAGCATTTT; CDR3aa: CASSFMTAWGNQPQHF